These 5 T cell receptor beta chains came from one sample sequenced in a study of control samples from healthy donors and cancer patients. Produced via immunoSEQ multiplex PCR; TCRdb's table is partial and in-frame only. The table records 110,000 or so clones, around four fifths of them present only once. Sequenced: blood. Receptor source: a woman in her forties or fifties in good health.

This clone has only a few counts. The chain combines TRBV7-3 with TRBJ1-1; tentative D call: TRBD1 (5 bases). The CDR3 has 14 residues. Germline loops: CDR1 SGHTA, CDR2 FQGTGA. Trimming shortened V by 5 bases and J by 1 base, and 11 bases separated the two germline ends. The CDR3, as DNA: TGTGCCAGCAGCCCGGGACCCTCGAACACTGAAGCTTTCTTT. Protein: CASSPGPSNTEAFF.

The chain uses TRBV18 and TRBJ2-7; D possibly corresponds to TRBD1 (6 bases). Germline-derived CDR1 and CDR2 are KGHSH and LQKENI. This CDR3 spans 15 amino acids. V was pared by 5 bases and J by 2 bases, with 16 bases between. The CDR3 DNA reads as TGTGCCAGCTCAACCGGGGCAGGGGATCCCTACGAGCAGTACTTC. It translates to CASSTGAGDPYEQYF. The complete variable domain, with remaining parts taken from reference TRBV18 and TRBJ2-7, reads NAGVMQNPRHLVRRRGQEARLRCSPMKGHSHVYWYRQLPEEGLKFMVYLQKENIIDESGMPKERFSAEFPKEGPSILRIQQVVRGDSAAYFCASSTGAGDPYEQYFGPGTRLTVT.

The rearrangement uses TRBV19 and TRBJ2-3, with TRBD2 matching over 9 bases. Germline V gene sequence: CDR1 LNHDA, CDR2 SQIVND (reference sequence). V dropped 6 bases and J dropped 3; count of bases not matched to a gene: 13. There are 17 residues in the CDR3. CDR3 loop: CASRPGGGREGTDTQYF. The CDR3 nucleotides read TGTGCCAGTAGGCCAGGCGGCGGGAGGGAGGGGACAGATACGCAGTATTTT. Drawing the rest from reference TRBV19 and TRBJ2-3, the complete variable domain is DGGITQSPKYLFRKEGQNVTLSCEQNLNHDAMYWYRQDPGQGLRLIYYSQIVNDFQKGDIAEGYSVSREKKESFPLTVTSAQKNPTAFYLCASRPGGGREGTDTQYFGPGTRLTVL.

The chain uses TRBV6-5 and TRBJ1-6; 7 nucleotides align to TRBD1. The CDR3 is 13 amino acids. The V and J ends lost 8 bases and 8 bases, in that order; junction bases with no gene match: 6. CDR1 is MNHEY, CDR2 SVGAGI, per germline. The CDR3 DNA sequence: TGTGCCAGCGGGAGGGACAGAGATTCACCCCTCCACTTT. It specifies CASGRDRDSPLHF.

This chain uses TRBV3-1 (or the pseudogene TRBV3-2) with TRBJ2-7; 10 bases line up with TRBD1. This CDR3 has 14 residues. Germline-derived CDR1 and CDR2 are LGHDT and YNNKEL (reference sequence). V trimming: 4 bases; J trimming: 6 bases; junction bases outside the gene matches: 6. In DNA form, the CDR3 reads TGTGCCAGCAGCCCGGCGGGACAGGGGTTCGAGCAGTACTTC. Its translation is CASSPAGQGFEQYF.